The entry that follows covers one T cell receptor beta chain sequence. Antigen unknown. The data originate from a study of CD8+CD57+ T cells in acquired aplastic anemia. Background on the study: DNA from sorted CD4+ and CD8+ cells averaged about 3.2 ug.

Patients who underwent sequencing had shown CD8+CD57+ cell expansion by flow cytometry. The diagnosis in all patients was severe acquired aplastic anemia. Genomic DNA, serving as template, underwent TCR beta VDJ and CDR3 profiling. TCRdb redid the calling of the reads with MiXCR, one entry per CDR3 protein. The sample carries roughly 290,000 distinct CDR3 sequences, under 60% recorded once. This CDR3 has 12 amino acids. The germline gives CDR1 SGHTA, CDR2 FQGNSA. V dropped 2 bases and J dropped 4 bases, with 6 bases sitting between them. Study-wide findings and caveats: CD8+ Simpson's diversity in patients was not significantly different from that in controls. Patients and controls were found to share 25 to 30 CD8+ CDR3 sequences.

The sequencing input was sorted CD4+, CD8+, or CD8+CD57+ T cells (not recorded which) from PBMCs. This receptor was identified in a human donor with aplastic anemia. V gene TRBV7-2 combines with J gene TRBJ2-7; no definite D call. CDR3 coding DNA: TGTGCCAGCAGCTTATATGGGTACGAGCAGTACTTC. Its protein product is CASSLYGYEQYF.